This entry concerns a single T cell receptor beta chain. This clonotype was seen a few times. It lacks a known antigen. No much larger clone exists at a distance of one base, and base qualities are not known. The data belong to a study of CD8 T cells in ankylosing spondylitis (dated by TCRdb to about 2017). Study-level background: The study set out to find disease-linked TCR variants by profiling T cell receptor beta repertoires in ankylosing spondylitis patients and healthy donors. The whole study cohort included under 140 healthy donors and 25 ankylosing spondylitis patients. Peripheral blood was sampled, and synovial fluid was also collected from ankylosing spondylitis patients. The research as a whole found: Blood from ankylosing spondylitis patients appeared to be characterized by a TCR beta motif made up of under ten highly homologous amino acid variants. The disease-linked clones showed a CD8+ phenotype and occurred at relatively low frequencies in peripheral blood. The disease-linked clones were reported to be significantly enriched in matched synovial fluid samples from ankylosing spondylitis patients. Some TCR beta motif variants had previously been reported in synovial fluid and blood of reactive arthritis patients, which suggested common disease-initiation mechanisms.

From a lookup of the germline V gene, CDR1 and CDR2 are SGHTA and FQGNSA. The CDR3 spans 14 residues, from the cysteine through the phenylalanine. Left in the record is the CDR3 DNA by itself, 42 bases read in frame from the first base. V loses 9 bases, J loses 0 bases, and the germline ends lie 12 bases apart. The data were produced on an Illumina HiSeq 2500. TCR beta libraries were prepared by quantitative 5'-RACE with molecular barcodes. The study's processing was this. Disease-linked TCR variants were identified with a new computational method built on a probabilistic model of VDJ rearrangement. The public reads were reanalyzed by TCRdb: fastp trimming at Q25, MiXCR alignment, in-frame beta chains only. Rows with one shared CDR3 protein collapse into an entry with the most common genes and DNA. TCRdb's processing, not the authors' own work, is the source of the V and J calls. This sample comprises around 890,000 distinct CDR3 sequences, roughly 12% of them detected only once. The ten largest make up roughly 0.51% of the sample.

This clonotype originated in a male donor with ankylosing spondylitis. The chain was built from TRBV7-2 and TRBJ1-5, with a tentative D gene TRBD1 over 6 matching bases. Material for sequencing was blood, either unsorted or a sorted T cell fraction (not recorded which). DNA sequence: TGTGCCAGTTTACAGGGAAATAGCAATCAGCCCCAGCATTTT. This sequence encodes CASLQGNSNQPQHF.